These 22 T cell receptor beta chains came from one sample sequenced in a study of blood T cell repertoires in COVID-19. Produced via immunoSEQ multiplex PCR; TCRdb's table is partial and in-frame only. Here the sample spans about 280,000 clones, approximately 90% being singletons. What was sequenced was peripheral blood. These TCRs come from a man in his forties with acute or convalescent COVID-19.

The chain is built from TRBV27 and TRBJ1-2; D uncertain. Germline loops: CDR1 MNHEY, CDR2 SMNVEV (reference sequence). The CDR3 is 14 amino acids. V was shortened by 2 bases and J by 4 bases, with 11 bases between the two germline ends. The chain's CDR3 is CASSLRGPSYGYTF. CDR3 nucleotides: TGTGCCAGCAGTTTACGGGGTCCTTCCTATGGCTACACCTTC.

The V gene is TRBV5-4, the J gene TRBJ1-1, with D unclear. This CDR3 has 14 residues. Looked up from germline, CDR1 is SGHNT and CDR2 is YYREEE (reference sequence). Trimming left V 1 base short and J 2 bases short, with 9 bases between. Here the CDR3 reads CASSLFGPNTEAFF. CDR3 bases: TGTGCCAGCAGCTTGTTTGGGCCCAACACTGAAGCTTTCTTT.

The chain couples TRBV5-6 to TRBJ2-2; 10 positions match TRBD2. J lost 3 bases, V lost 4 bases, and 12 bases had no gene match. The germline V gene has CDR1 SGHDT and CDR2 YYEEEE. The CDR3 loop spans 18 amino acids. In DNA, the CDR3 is TGTGCCAGCAGCAGGAGGGTAGGAGCGGGGGGGCACACCGGGGAGCTGTTTTTT. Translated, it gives CASSRRVGAGGHTGELFF.

The CDR3 nucleotides read TGCGCCAGCAGCAACCAACAGGCCACTCATTCACCCCTCCACTTT. This encodes CASSNQQATHSPLHF. The J gene is TRBJ1-6, the V gene TRBV5-1; possible D gene TRBD1, 5 bases. V lost 4 bases, J lost 8 bases, and 16 bases lay in between. CDR3 length: 15 amino acids. CDR1 SGHRS and CDR2 YFSETQ come from the germline V gene.

The CDR3 DNA reads as TGTGCCAGCAGCCGCACAGGGGGCGCTTCCACTGAAGCTTTCTTT. This sequence encodes CASSRTGGASTEAFF. The chain has TRBV7-3 and TRBJ1-1; 9 nucleotides match TRBD1. This CDR3 is built from 15 residues. CDR1 and CDR2 from the germline V gene are SGHTA and FQGTGA. V shed 5 bases and J 4 bases; nucleotides not matched to a gene: 8. Together with reference TRBV7-3 and TRBJ1-1, the CDR3 gives the full variable domain: GAGVSQTPSNKVTEKGKYVELRCDPISGHTALYWYRQSLGQGPEFLIYFQGTGAADDSGLPNDRFFAVRPEGSVSTLKIQRTERGDSAVYLCASSRTGGASTEAFFGQGTRLTVV.

The CDR3 nucleotides read TGTGCCAGCAGCCAACGCACTAGCGGGGGGCGTACAGATACGCAGTATTTT. Translation gives CASSQRTSGGRTDTQYF. The chain couples TRBV14 to TRBJ2-3, with TRBD2 identical over 12 bases. The CDR3 is 17 amino acids. V lost 2 bases and J lost 3; bases outside the gene matches: 6. CDR1 SGHDN and CDR2 FVKESK come from the germline V gene.

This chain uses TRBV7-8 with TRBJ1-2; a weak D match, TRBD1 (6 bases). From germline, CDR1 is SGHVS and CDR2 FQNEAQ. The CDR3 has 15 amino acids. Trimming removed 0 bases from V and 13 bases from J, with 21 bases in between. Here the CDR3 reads CASSLARGGTSQVTF. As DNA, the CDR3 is TGTGCCAGCAGCTTAGCCCGGGGGGGGACATCGCAAGTCACCTTC.

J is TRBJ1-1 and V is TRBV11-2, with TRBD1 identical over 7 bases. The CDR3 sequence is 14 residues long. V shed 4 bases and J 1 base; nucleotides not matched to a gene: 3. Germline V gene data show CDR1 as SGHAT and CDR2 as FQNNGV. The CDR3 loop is CASSSWTGNTEAFF. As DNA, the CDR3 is TGTGCCAGCAGCTCTTGGACAGGGAACACTGAAGCTTTCTTT.

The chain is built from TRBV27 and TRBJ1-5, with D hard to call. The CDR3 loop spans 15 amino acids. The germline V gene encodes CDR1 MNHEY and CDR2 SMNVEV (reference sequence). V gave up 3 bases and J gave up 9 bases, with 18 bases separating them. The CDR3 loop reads CASSLVGNVVRPQHF. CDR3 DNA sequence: TGTGCCAGCAGTTTGGTCGGTAACGTGGTTCGGCCCCAGCATTTT.

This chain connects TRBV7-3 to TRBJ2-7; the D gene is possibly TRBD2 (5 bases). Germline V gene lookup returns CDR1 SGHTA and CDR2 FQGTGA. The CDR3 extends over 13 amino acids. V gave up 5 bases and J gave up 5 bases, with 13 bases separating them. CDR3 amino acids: CASSRQVGDEQYF. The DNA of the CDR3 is TGTGCCAGCAGCCGACAAGTCGGGGACGAGCAGTACTTC.

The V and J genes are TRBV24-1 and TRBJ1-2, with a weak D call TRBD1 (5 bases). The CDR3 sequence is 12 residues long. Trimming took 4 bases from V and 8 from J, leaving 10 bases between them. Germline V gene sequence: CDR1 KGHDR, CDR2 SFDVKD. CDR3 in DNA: TGTGCCACCAGTGACTCAGGGAAAGGCTACACCTTC. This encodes CATSDSGKGYTF.

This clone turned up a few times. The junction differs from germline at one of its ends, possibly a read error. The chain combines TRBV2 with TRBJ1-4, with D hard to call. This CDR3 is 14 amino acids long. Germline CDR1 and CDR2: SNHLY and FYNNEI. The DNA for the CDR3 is TGTGCCAGCAGTGAGGCTGTCCTCGGAGAAAAGCTGTTTTTT. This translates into CASSEAVLGEKLFF.

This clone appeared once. The DNA of the CDR3 is TGTGCCAGCAGCCCGTTCAACGACAGGGTCACAGATACGCAGTATTTT. Amino acid sequence: CASSPFNDRVTDTQYF. The chain combines TRBV7-6 with TRBJ2-3; 7 nucleotides line up with TRBD1. The CDR3 consists of 16 residues. Trimming took 5 bases from V and 2 from J; bases not matched to a gene: 10. Germline-derived CDR1 and CDR2 are SGHVS and FNYEAQ.

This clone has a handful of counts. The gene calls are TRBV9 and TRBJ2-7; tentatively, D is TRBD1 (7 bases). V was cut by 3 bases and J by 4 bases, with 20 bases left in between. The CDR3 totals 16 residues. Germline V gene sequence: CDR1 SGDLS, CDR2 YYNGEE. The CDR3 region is CASSASGGTNLYEQYF. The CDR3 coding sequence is TGTGCCAGCAGCGCCTCAGGGGGGACAAACTTGTACGAGCAGTACTTC.

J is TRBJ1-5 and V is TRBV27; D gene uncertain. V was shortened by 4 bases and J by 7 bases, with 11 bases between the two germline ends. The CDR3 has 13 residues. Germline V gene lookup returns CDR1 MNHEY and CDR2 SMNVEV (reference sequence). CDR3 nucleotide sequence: TGTGCCAGCAGTTCGTATAGCGGGCAGCCCCAGCATTTT. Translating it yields CASSSYSGQPQHF.

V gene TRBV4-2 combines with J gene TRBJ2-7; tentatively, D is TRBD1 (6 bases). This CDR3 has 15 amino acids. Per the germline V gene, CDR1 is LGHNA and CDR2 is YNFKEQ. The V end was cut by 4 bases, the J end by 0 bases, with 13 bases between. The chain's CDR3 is CASSRREDSSYEQYF. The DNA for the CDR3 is TGTGCCAGCAGCCGACGAGAGGACAGCTCCTACGAGCAGTACTTC.

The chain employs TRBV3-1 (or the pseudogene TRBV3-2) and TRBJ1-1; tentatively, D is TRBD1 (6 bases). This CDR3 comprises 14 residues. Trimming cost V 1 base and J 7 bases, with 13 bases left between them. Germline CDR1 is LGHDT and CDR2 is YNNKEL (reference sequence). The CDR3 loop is CASSQVVQGGEAFF. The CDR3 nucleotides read TGTGCCAGCAGCCAAGTAGTACAGGGTGGTGAAGCTTTCTTT.

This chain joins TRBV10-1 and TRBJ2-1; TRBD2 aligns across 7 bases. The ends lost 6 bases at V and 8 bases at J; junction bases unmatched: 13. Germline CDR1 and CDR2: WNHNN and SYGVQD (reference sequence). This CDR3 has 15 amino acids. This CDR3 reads CASSRKTGGRDEQFF. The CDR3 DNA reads TGCGCCAGCAGCAGAAAGACGGGGGGTCGGGATGAGCAGTTCTTC.

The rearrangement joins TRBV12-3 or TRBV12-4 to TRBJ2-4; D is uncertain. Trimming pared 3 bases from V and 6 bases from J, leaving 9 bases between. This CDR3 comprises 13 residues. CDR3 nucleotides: TGTGCCAGCAGTTTCCCCCCTCCAAACATTCAGTACTTC. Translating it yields CASSFPPPNIQYF.

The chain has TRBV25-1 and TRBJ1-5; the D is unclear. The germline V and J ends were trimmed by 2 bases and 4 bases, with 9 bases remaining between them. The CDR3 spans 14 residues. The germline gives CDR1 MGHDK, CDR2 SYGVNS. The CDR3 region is CASSESTRNQPQHF. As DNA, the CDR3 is TGTGCCAGCAGTGAAAGTACAAGAAATCAGCCCCAGCATTTT.

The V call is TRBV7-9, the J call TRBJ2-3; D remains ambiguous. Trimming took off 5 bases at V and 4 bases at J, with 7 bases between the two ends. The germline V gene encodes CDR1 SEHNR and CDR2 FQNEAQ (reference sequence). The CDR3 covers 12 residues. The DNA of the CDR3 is TGTGCCAGCAGCCTATCTTCAGATACGCAGTATTTT. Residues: CASSLSSDTQYF.

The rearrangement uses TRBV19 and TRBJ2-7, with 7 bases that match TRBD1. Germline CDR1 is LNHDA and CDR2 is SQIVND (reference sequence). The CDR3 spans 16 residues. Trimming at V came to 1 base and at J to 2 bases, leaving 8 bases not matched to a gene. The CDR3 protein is CASSIATGTIAYEQYF. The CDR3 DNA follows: TGTGCCAGTAGTATAGCGACAGGGACCATCGCCTACGAGCAGTACTTC.